These 22 T cell receptor beta chains originate from one sample sequenced in a study of PD-1 blockade in classical Hodgkin lymphoma. Every patient experienced relapse after autologous stem cell transplantation, and brentuximab vedotin exposure varied. Magnetic negative selection was used to purify CD4+ T cells from PBMCs that had been thawed. Here immunoSEQ multiplex PCR was the method, and the copy in TCRdb shows in-frame clones only, minus some. The sample shows about 4,200 clones, roughly 86% of them seen only once. The sample consisted of CD4+ T cells from blood, taken at baseline. The receptors were sampled from a human donor with classical Hodgkin lymphoma.

The chain recombines TRBV19 with TRBJ2-1; 8 bases fit TRBD1. Trimming removed 5 bases from V and 0 bases from J; junction bases left unmatched: 9. This CDR3 region has 17 residues. The germline gives CDR1 LNHDA, CDR2 SQIVND (reference sequence). CDR3 amino acids: CASSANPGGGSYNEQFF. The CDR3 region has the DNA TGTGCCAGTAGTGCGAATCCAGGGGGCGGCTCCTACAATGAGCAGTTCTTC. The full variable domain, rest sourced from reference TRBV19 and TRBJ2-1, is DGGITQSPKYLFRKEGQNVTLSCEQNLNHDAMYWYRQDPGQGLRLIYYSQIVNDFQKGDIAEGYSVSREKKESFPLTVTSAQKNPTAFYLCASSANPGGGSYNEQFFGPGTRLTVL.

J is TRBJ2-5 and V is TRBV5-1; 9 positions agree with TRBD2. After removal of 4 bases from V and 5 bases from J, the junction contained 15 bases not matched to a gene. Germline V lookup: CDR1 SGHRS, CDR2 YFSETQ. CDR3 size: 17 residues. The CDR3 loop is CASSLGGFSGGEETQYF. DNA for the CDR3: TGCGCCAGCAGCCTCGGAGGGTTTAGCGGGGGTGAGGAGACCCAGTACTTC.

The rearrangement links TRBV6-1 to TRBJ2-7; a weak D match, TRBD2 (6 bases). The V gene lost 2 bases and the J gene lost 2 bases, with 13 bases spanning the gap. CDR3 length: 15 amino acids. CDR1 and CDR2 (germline): MNHNS, SASEGT. The CDR3 here is CASSESTSSAYEQYF. CDR3 coding DNA: TGTGCCAGCAGTGAAAGTACTAGCAGCGCCTACGAGCAGTACTTC.

The chain couples TRBV5-4 to TRBJ2-7; perhaps TRBD1 as D (6 bases). This CDR3 comprises 13 residues. Germline V gene data show CDR1 as SGHNT and CDR2 as YYREEE (reference sequence). Trimming removed 3 bases at V and 3 bases at J, with 10 bases between. CDR3 coding DNA: TGTGCCAGCAGCTCGTGGACAGACTACGAGCAGTACTTC. Protein product: CASSSWTDYEQYF.

The chain joins TRBV5-1 to TRBJ1-2, with 8 positions matching TRBD1. The CDR3 length is 15 residues. Germline loops: CDR1 SGHRS, CDR2 YFSETQ. J was trimmed by 5 bases and V by 4 bases; bases with no gene match: 10. The CDR3 region has the DNA TGCGCCAGCAGCCCAGGGGAGGGACAGGTTTATGGCTACACCTTC. Its translation: CASSPGEGQVYGYTF.

V usage is TRBV15 and J usage is TRBJ2-5, with D hard to call. Germline assignment: CDR1 LNHNV and CDR2 YYDKDF (reference sequence). The CDR3 is 13 residues long. The V and J ends lost 0 bases and 3 bases respectively, with 5 bases between them. The DNA of the CDR3 is TGTGCCACCAGCAGAGAACCCGAAGAGACCCAGTACTTC. Translating gives CATSREPEETQYF.

The chain links TRBV7-3 to TRBJ1-2; the D gene is possibly TRBD1 (6 bases). V gave up 3 bases and J gave up 7 bases, with 15 bases separating them. The CDR3 has 14 residues. CDR1 and CDR2 from the germline V gene are SGHTA and FQGTGA. The CDR3 is CASSLEQGGSGYTF. The CDR3 bases are TGTGCCAGCAGCTTGGAACAGGGAGGCTCTGGCTACACCTTC.

V usage is TRBV6-1 and J usage is TRBJ1-2, with 8 nucleotides matching TRBD1. The germline V gene encodes CDR1 MNHNS and CDR2 SASEGT. V was pared by 4 bases and J by 2 bases, with 9 bases of the junction left unmatched. This CDR3 comprises 16 residues. CDR3 sequence reads: CASSAGPGQDNYGYTF. The CDR3 DNA is TGTGCCAGCAGTGCTGGTCCGGGACAGGACAACTATGGCTACACCTTC.

The J gene is TRBJ1-2, the V gene TRBV6-5; the match to TRBD1 covers 7 bases. CDR3 size: 13 residues. Trimming cost V 5 bases and J 8 bases; bases outside gene matches: 8. The germline gives CDR1 MNHEY, CDR2 SVGAGI. The CDR3 region has the DNA TGTGCCAGCAGTCGGGACAGCCGATTAGGCTACACCTTC. Encoded protein: CASSRDSRLGYTF.

The chain recombines TRBV5-1 with TRBJ2-1; no clear D gene. Germline assignment: CDR1 SGHRS and CDR2 YFSETQ. This CDR3 comprises 12 residues. The V gene lost 0 bases and the J gene lost 3 bases, with 1 base spanning the gap. The DNA of the CDR3 is TGCGCCAGCAGCTTGGACTACAATGAGCAGTTCTTC. It translates to CASSLDYNEQFF.

The chain employs TRBV10-1 and TRBJ2-2; TRBD2 matches at 14 bases. With V trimmed by 8 bases and J by 6 bases, 5 bases remained unmatched. Per germline, CDR1 WNHNN and CDR2 SYGVQD (reference sequence). The CDR3 consists of 15 residues. The CDR3: CASSGTSGSAGELFF. In DNA form, the CDR3 reads TGCGCCAGCTCTGGGACTAGCGGGAGCGCCGGGGAGCTGTTTTTT.

This chain joins TRBV10-1 and TRBJ2-7; D is perhaps TRBD1 (5 bases). In germline, CDR1 is WNHNN, CDR2 SYGVQD (reference sequence). Trimming took off 4 bases at V and 0 bases at J, with 19 bases between the two ends. The CDR3 is 17 residues long. The CDR3 is CASSGSTLDTHSYEQYF. CDR3 DNA sequence: TGCGCCAGCAGTGGCAGTACGTTGGACACCCACTCCTACGAGCAGTACTTC.

The rearrangement links TRBV10-1 to TRBJ2-2, with D perhaps TRBD1 or TRBD2 (5 bases each). CDR1 is WNHNN and CDR2 is SYGVQD in the germline V gene (reference sequence). Trimming pared 4 bases from V and 4 bases from J, leaving 10 bases between. This CDR3 comprises 14 residues. The CDR3 region has the DNA TGCGCCAGCAGTGGCACAGGACTCACCGGGGAGCTGTTTTTT. Protein product: CASSGTGLTGELFF.

This chain links TRBV19 with TRBJ2-5, with D perhaps TRBD1 (5 bases). The J call may not be correct, given that the DNA end is closer to TRBJ2-7. Germline V gene data show CDR1 as LNHDA and CDR2 as SQIVND (reference sequence). The CDR3 sequence is 14 residues long. Here the CDR3 reads CASNKGHPSYEQYF. CDR3 DNA: TGTGCCAGTAACAAAGGACACCCCTCCTACGAGCAGTACTTC.

V gene TRBV6-5 combines with J gene TRBJ2-1; 10 bases are shared with TRBD2. CDR1 and CDR2 (germline): MNHEY, SVGAGI. This CDR3 contains 15 residues. V lost 4 bases, J lost 6 bases, and 6 bases stayed unmatched. CDR3 loop: CASSSTSGLVNEQFF. For the CDR3, the DNA is TGTGCCAGCAGTTCGACTAGCGGGTTGGTCAATGAGCAGTTCTTC.

The count of this clone is one. The chain combines TRBV15 with TRBJ2-5, with 12 bases identical to TRBD2. The V gene end was trimmed by 0 bases and the J gene end by 3 bases; junction bases not matched to a gene: 8. This CDR3 has 18 residues. The germline gives CDR1 LNHNV, CDR2 YYDKDF (reference sequence). The CDR3 region has the DNA TGTGCCACCAGCAGAGAGACTAGCGGGAGTCTTGAGGAAGAGACCCAGTACTTC. It is translated as CATSRETSGSLEEETQYF.

The chain combines TRBV30 with TRBJ1-5; D perhaps matches TRBD1 (6 bases). The CDR3 has 13 amino acids. Between the trimmed V and J ends, which lost 1 base and 2 bases, there was a span of 6 bases. Germline V CDR1 and CDR2: GTSNPN, SVGIG (reference sequence). The CDR3 coding sequence is TGTGCCTGGAGTGCAGGGGGCAATCAGCCCCAGCATTTT. Translated, it gives CAWSAGGNQPQHF.

The chain couples TRBV5-1 to TRBJ2-7; 14 bases line up with TRBD2. J gave up 7 bases and V 4 bases, and 7 bases lay outside the gene matches. Germline CDR1 and CDR2: SGHRS and YFSETQ. The CDR3 runs to 15 residues. In DNA form, the CDR3 reads TGCGCCAGCAGCCCTGGGACTAGCGGGAGTGAAGAGCAGTACTTC. This sequence encodes CASSPGTSGSEEQYF.

This chain joins TRBV27 and TRBJ2-7; no definite D call. The CDR3 length is 13 residues. The ends were cut back, 6 bases at V and 3 bases at J, with 12 bases in the middle. From germline, CDR1 is MNHEY and CDR2 SMNVEV (reference sequence). As DNA, the CDR3 is TGTGCCAGCAGGTTCAAAAGGGACTACGAGCAGTACTTC. Translating gives CASRFKRDYEQYF.

The J gene is TRBJ2-2, the V gene TRBV18; a possible D gene is TRBD1 (6 bases). V lost 0 bases and J 6 bases, leaving 14 bases between the germline ends. Per germline, CDR1 KGHSH and CDR2 LQKENI. The CDR3 runs 16 residues. CDR3: CASSPPHRVNPGELFF. The DNA of the CDR3 is TGTGCCAGCTCACCACCGCACAGGGTTAATCCCGGGGAGCTGTTTTTT. The entire variable domain, with the rest obtained from reference TRBV18 and TRBJ2-2, is as follows: NAGVMQNPRHLVRRRGQEARLRCSPMKGHSHVYWYRQLPEEGLKFMVYLQKENIIDESGMPKERFSAEFPKEGPSILRIQQVVRGDSAAYFCASSPPHRVNPGELFFGEGSRLTVL.

The CDR3 sequence is CATSRDVGTSGTGELFF. The CDR3 coding sequence is TGTGCCACCAGCAGAGATGTGGGGACTAGCGGGACCGGGGAGCTGTTTTTT. The chain uses TRBV15 and TRBJ2-2; 12 bases are a match to TRBD2. CDR1 and CDR2 (germline): LNHNV, YYDKDF (reference sequence). This CDR3 has 17 residues. V dropped 0 bases and J dropped 5; count of bases not matched to a gene: 4.

The CDR3 sequence: CASSLSSYEQYF. CDR3 coding DNA: TGTGCCAGCAGCTTGTCCAGTTACGAGCAGTACTTC. The chain couples TRBV11-2 to TRBJ2-7; D not certain. The CDR3 loop spans 12 amino acids. The V end was cut by 3 bases, the J end by 4 bases, with 7 bases between. Germline assignment: CDR1 SGHAT and CDR2 FQNNGV. The full variable domain, rest sourced from reference TRBV11-2 and TRBJ2-7, is EAGVAQSPRYKIIEKRQSVAFWCNPISGHATLYWYQQILGQGPKLLIQFQNNGVVDDSQLPKDRFSAERLKGVDSTLKIQPAKLEDSAVYLCASSLSSYEQYFGPGTRLTVT.